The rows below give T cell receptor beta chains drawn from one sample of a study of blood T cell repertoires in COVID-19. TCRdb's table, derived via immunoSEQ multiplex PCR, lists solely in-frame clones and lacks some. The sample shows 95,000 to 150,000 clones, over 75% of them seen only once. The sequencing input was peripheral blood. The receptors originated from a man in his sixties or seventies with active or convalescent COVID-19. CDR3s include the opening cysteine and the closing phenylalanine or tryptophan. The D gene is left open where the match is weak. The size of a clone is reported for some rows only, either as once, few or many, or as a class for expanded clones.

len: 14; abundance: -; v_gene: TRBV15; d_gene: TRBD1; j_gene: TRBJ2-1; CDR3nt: TGTGCCACCAGCTTTGGACAGGGTGAGGGTGAGCAGTTCTTC; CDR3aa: CATSFGQGEGEQFF
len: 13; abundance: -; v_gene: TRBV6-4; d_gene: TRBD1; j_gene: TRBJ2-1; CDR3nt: TGTGCCAGCATGGGACAGGGGAACAATGAGCAGTTCTTC; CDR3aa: CASMGQGNNEQFF
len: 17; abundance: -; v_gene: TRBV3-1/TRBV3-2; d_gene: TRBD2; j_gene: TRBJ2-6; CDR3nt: TGTGCCAGCAGCCAAGATCGCGGGGGTGGAGGGGCCAACGTCCTGACTTTC; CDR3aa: CASSQDRGGGGANVLTF
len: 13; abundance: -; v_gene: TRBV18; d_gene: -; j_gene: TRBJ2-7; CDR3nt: TGTGCCAGCTCACCCAGGTTAGGATACGAGCAGTACTTC; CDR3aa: CASSPRLGYEQYF
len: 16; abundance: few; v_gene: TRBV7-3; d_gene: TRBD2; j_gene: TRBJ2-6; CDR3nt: TGTGCCAGCAGCATCCCGGGACTAGCTGGGGCCAACGTCCTGACTTTC; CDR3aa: CASSIPGLAGANVLTF
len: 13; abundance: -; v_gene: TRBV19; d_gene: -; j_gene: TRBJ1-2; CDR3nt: TGTGCCAGTAGTCACAGGGAAGACTATGGCTACACCTTC; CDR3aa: CASSHREDYGYTF
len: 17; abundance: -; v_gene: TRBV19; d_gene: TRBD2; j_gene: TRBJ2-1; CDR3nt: TGTGCCAGTAGTGCACTACCGCGCGGGAGCCAATACAATGAGCAGTTCTTC; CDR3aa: CASSALPRGSQYNEQFF
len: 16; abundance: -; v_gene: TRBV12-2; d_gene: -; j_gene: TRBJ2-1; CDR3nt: TGTGCAAGTCGCTTAACTGGGACTAGCGGAAGGGAAGAGCAGTTCTTC; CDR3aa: CASRLTGTSGREEQFF
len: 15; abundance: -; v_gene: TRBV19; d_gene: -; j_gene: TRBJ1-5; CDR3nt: TGTGCCAGTAGTTACAGGGTTGGGAGCAATCAGCCCCAGCATTTT; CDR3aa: CASSYRVGSNQPQHF
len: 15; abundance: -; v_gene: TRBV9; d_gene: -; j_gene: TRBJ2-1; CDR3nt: TGTGCCAGCAGCGTAGTTAGCGGCCAAAACCGAGAGCAGTTCTTC; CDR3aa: CASSVVSGQNREQFF
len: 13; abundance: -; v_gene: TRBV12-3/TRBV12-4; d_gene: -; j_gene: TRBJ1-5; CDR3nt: TGTGCCAGCAGTCCCGGAGGCAATCAGCCCCAGCATTTT; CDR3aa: CASSPGGNQPQHF
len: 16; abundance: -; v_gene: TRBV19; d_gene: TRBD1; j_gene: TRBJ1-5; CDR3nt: TGTGCCAGTAGTCCTTCGGACAGGGGCGACAATCAGCCCCAGCATTTT; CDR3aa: CASSPSDRGDNQPQHF
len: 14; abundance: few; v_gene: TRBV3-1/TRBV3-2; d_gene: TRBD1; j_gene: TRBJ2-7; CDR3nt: TGTGCCAGCAAGGGACAGGCGTTCGTCTACGAGCAGTACTTC; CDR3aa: CASKGQAFVYEQYF
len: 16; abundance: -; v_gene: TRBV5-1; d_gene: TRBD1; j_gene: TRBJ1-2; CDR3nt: TGCGCCAGCAGCCGGGAAGGGGGCTTCGGGGACTATGGCTACACCTTC; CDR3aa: CASSREGGFGDYGYTF
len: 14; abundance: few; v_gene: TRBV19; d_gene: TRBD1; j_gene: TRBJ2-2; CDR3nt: TGTGCCAGCGGGGACAGGGCAGGACCCGGGGAGCTGTTTTTT; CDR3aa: CASGDRAGPGELFF
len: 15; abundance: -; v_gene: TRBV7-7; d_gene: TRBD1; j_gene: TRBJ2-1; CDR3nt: TGTGCTAGCATCGATCCGGGACAGGGGGACAATGAGCAGTTCTTC; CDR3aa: CASIDPGQGDNEQFF
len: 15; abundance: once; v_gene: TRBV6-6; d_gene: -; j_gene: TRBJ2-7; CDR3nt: TGTGCCAGCAGTTACTCGATCGAAAGGAGCTACGAGCAGTACTTC; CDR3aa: CASSYSIERSYEQYF
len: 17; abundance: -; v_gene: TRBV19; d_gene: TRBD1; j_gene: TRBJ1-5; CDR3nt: TGTGCCAGTAGTTCCGGAAGTATACAGGGGATAGGTCAGCCCCAGCATTTT; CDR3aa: CASSSGSIQGIGQPQHF
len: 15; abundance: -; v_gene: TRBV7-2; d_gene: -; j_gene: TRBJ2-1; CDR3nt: TGTGCCAGCAGCTTCGTAGGCCTAGGAGGGAATGAGCAGTTCTTC; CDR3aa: CASSFVGLGGNEQFF
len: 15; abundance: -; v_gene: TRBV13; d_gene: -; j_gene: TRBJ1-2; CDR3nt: TGTGCCAGCAGCTTACGAGGGATAGGCAGCTATGGCTACACCTTC; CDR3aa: CASSLRGIGSYGYTF
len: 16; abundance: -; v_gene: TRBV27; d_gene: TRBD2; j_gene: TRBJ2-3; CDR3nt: TGTGCCAGCAGTTTATTAACTAGCGGGGCCCGGAATACGCAGTATTTT; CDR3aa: CASSLLTSGARNTQYF
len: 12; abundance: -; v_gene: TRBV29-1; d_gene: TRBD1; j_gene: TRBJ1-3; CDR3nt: TGCAGCGTTGAACAGGGGGAAAACACCATATATTTT; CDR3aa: CSVEQGENTIYF
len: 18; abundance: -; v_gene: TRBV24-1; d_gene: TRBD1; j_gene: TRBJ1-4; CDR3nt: TGTGCCCCCGTACCGGGACAGTATATGTATGCAACTAATGAAAAACTGTTTTTT; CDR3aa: CAPVPGQYMYATNEKLFF
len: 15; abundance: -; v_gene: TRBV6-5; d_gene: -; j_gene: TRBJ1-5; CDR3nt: TGTGCCAGCCGGGAGGCGGACTATAGCAATCAGCCCCAGCATTTT; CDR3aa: CASREADYSNQPQHF
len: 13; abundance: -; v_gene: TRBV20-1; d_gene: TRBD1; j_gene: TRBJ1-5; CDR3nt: TGCAGTGCTAGTCGACAGGGAGATCAGCCCCAGCATTTT; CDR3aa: CSASRQGDQPQHF
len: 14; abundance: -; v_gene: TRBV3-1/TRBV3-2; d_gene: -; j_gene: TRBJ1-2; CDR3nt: TGTGCCAGCAGCCCTCAACCGGGGGGATATGGCTACACCTTC; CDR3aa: CASSPQPGGYGYTF
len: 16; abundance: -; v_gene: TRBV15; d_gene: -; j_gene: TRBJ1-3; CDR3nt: TGTGCCACCAGCAGAGAAAGCGGGTACTCTGGAAACACCATATATTTT; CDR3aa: CATSRESGYSGNTIYF
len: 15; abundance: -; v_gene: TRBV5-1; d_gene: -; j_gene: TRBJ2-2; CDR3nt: TGCGCCAGCAGCCCCCCAAATAGCGTAGGCGGGGAGCTGTTTTTT; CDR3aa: CASSPPNSVGGELFF
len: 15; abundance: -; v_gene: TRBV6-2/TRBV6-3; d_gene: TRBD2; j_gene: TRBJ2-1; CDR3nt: TGTGCCAGCAGTTTTGTTCTAGCGGGGGGAAGTGAGCAGTTCTTC; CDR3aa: CASSFVLAGGSEQFF
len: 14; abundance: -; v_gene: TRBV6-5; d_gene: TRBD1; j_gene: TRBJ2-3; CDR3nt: TGTGCCAGCAGAGGGACAGGGTTCGGAAATACGCAGTATTTT; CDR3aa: CASRGTGFGNTQYF
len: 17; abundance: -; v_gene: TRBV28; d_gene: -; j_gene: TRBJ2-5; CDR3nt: TGTGCCAGCAGTTTATTACATCAGACAGCCACCGGGGAGACCCAGTACTTC; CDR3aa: CASSLLHQTATGETQYF
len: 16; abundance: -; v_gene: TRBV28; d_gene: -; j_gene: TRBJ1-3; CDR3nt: TGTGCCAGCAGTCCAGAGGAAATGGCTCCTGGAAACACCATATATTTT; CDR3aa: CASSPEEMAPGNTIYF
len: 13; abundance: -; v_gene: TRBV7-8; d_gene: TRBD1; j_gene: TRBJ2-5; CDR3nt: TGTGCCAGCAGCGCACAGGGGGCGGAAACCCAGTACTTC; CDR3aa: CASSAQGAETQYF
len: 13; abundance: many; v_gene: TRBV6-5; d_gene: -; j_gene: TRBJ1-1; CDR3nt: TGTGCCAGCACTCAGGGAGGGAACACTGAAGCTTTCTTT; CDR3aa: CASTQGGNTEAFF
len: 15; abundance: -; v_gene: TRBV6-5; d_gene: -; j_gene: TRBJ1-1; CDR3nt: TGTGCCAGCAGTCCCCGGGCGGGGGTGAACACTGAAGCTTTCTTT; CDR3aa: CASSPRAGVNTEAFF
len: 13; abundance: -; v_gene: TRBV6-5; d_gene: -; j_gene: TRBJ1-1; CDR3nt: TGTGCCAGCACGGCGGGTTCTAACACTGAAGCTTTCTTT; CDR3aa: CASTAGSNTEAFF
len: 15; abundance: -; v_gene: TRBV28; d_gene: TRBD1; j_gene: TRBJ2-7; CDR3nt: TGTGCCAGCAGTTTAGCCAGACAGGGTAGGGGCGAGCAGTACTTC; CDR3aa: CASSLARQGRGEQYF
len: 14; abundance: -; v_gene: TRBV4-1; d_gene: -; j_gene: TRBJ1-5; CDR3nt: TGCGCCAGCAGCCGGGGGGAGGTTGGTCAGCCCCAGCATTTT; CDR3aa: CASSRGEVGQPQHF
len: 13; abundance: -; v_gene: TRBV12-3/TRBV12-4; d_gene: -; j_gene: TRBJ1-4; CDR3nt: TGTGCCAGCAGTCCAACGGGTAATGAAAAACTGTTTTTT; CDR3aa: CASSPTGNEKLFF